This T cell receptor beta chain is drawn from a study of T cell clusters in autoimmune cytopenias. Study at large: Per sample, median TRB depth was 51,575 reads, yielding a median about 2,400 distinct clonotypes.

The CDR3 loop spans 14 amino acids. About this clonotype itself: What it binds is unknown.

TRB was amplified by touch-down multiplex PCR, primer pools A and B combined. From the multiplex PCR reads, TCRdb lists one entry per CDR3 protein and no DNA. In all, the sample yields a few thousand distinct CDR3 sequences. Whole-study results and caveats: TRB repertoire shifts in secondary cytopenia and chronic lymphocytic leukemia mostly reflected lymphoma, not autoimmunity. No experiment has yet validated the function of the T cell clusters defined in silico. Exclusive TRB clusters were around 2.9-fold more numerous in healthy donors than in active autoimmune hepatitis.

Each sample's input was 250 to 300 ng genomic DNA, some 38,000 genome equivalents. This chain links TRBV12-3 or TRBV12-4 with TRBJ2-3; the TCRdb call, TRBD1, lacks DNA for checking. Sequencing was done on a sample of peripheral blood. The clonotype comes from a human donor with an autoimmune cytopenia or autoimmune hepatitis (not recorded which). CDR3 region: CASSPDSTTDTQYF.